One and the same sample provided the 30 T cell receptor beta chains below, sequenced in a study of OX40 agonist ivuxolimab in advanced cancers. Sequenced by immunoSEQ multiplex PCR; TCRdb stores in-frame clones only, minus some. This table holds approximately 100,000 clones, around 85% found once. This sample comprised CD4+ or CD8+ T cells sorted from blood, obtained in a trial of the OX40 agonist ivuxolimab. These receptors came from an adult with an advanced solid tumor such as melanoma, head and neck, liver or kidney cancer.

Concerning this clone: The junction does not match germline at one end; this may be a read error. The V and J genes are TRBV7-7 and TRBJ1-3; D might be TRBD1 (5 bases). This CDR3 region has 14 residues. The germline V gene has CDR1 SSHAT and CDR2 FNYEAQ (reference sequence). CDR3 residues: CASSTGGSGNTIYF. CDR3 coding DNA: TGTGCTAGCAGCACCGGGGGATCTGGAAACACCATATATTTT. Variable domain in full (rest from reference TRBV7-7 and TRBJ1-3): GAGVSQSPRYKVTKRGQDVTLRCDPISSHATLYWYQQALGQGPEFLTYFNYEAQPDKSGLPSDRFSAERPEGSISTLTIQRTEQRDSAMYRCASSTGGSGNTIYFGEGSWLTVV.

The chain uses TRBV29-1 and TRBJ2-5; 8 nucleotides align to TRBD2. CDR3 length: 14 amino acids. The V gene end was trimmed by 4 bases and the J gene end by 2 bases; junction bases not matched to a gene: 6. The germline V gene has CDR1 SQVTM and CDR2 ANQGSEA. CDR3 sequence reads: CSVGSGGPQETQYF. The CDR3 DNA is TGCAGCGTTGGGAGCGGGGGCCCTCAAGAGACCCAGTACTTC.

The chain links TRBV18 to TRBJ1-4; D is unresolved. Germline CDR1 KGHSH, CDR2 LQKENI. The CDR3 extends over 14 amino acids. Trimming shortened V by 2 bases and J by 7 bases, and 11 bases separated the two germline ends. Here the CDR3 reads CASSPDIVVEKLFF. CDR3 nucleotides: TGTGCCAGCTCACCAGACATAGTTGTTGAAAAACTGTTTTTT.

This clone has a single count. The chain is built from TRBV20-1 and TRBJ2-4, with D uncertain. V dropped 3 bases and J dropped 6 bases, with 6 bases sitting between them. Per germline, CDR1 DFQATT and CDR2 SNEGSKA (reference sequence). This CDR3 has 11 amino acids. CDR3 nucleotide sequence: TGCAGTGCTAGTGAAGCAAACATTCAGTACTTC. As protein: CSASEANIQYF.

J is TRBJ1-3 and V is TRBV28; D is unresolved. The CDR3 is 15 residues long. Germline CDR1 reads MDHEN; CDR2 reads SYDVKM. Trimming shortened V by 6 bases and J by 0 bases, and 12 bases separated the two germline ends. The CDR3 is CASSPFRDSGNTIYF. The CDR3 coding sequence is TGTGCCAGCAGCCCTTTCCGGGACTCTGGAAACACCATATATTTT.

The J gene is TRBJ1-3, the V gene TRBV5-4, with TRBD1 identical over 10 bases. The CDR3 totals 18 residues. J was trimmed by 0 bases and V by 0 bases; bases with no gene match: 6. Looked up from germline, CDR1 is SGHNT and CDR2 is YYREEE (reference sequence). CDR3 protein: CASSLGVTGGASGNTIYF. CDR3 nucleotide sequence: TGTGCCAGCAGCTTGGGAGTGACAGGGGGCGCCTCTGGAAACACCATATATTTT.

This chain joins TRBV5-1 and TRBJ2-7, with D unclear. The germline CDR1 and CDR2 sequences are SGHRS and YFSETQ. With 1 base removed from V and 0 bases from J, the gap between germline ends came to 8 bases. This CDR3 comprises 14 residues. The CDR3: CASSLFGLSYEQYF. The CDR3 coding sequence is TGCGCCAGCAGCTTGTTTGGCCTCTCCTACGAGCAGTACTTC.

J is TRBJ1-1 and V is TRBV10-3, with D unclear. The germline V and J ends were trimmed by 2 bases and 3 bases, with 10 bases remaining between them. Per germline, CDR1 ENHRY and CDR2 SYGVKD. The CDR3 length is 14 residues. CDR3 amino acids: CAISEPRLDTEAFF. The CDR3 bases are TGTGCCATCAGTGAGCCGAGGTTGGACACTGAAGCTTTCTTT.

This clone showed up just a few times. The chain employs TRBV29-1 and TRBJ1-2, with 11 positions matching TRBD1. The trim removed 1 base at V and 7 bases at J, leaving 14 bases unmatched. The CDR3 has 17 residues. CDR1 is SQVTM and CDR2 is ANQGSEA in the germline V gene. In DNA form, the CDR3 reads TGCAGCGTTGAAGGCCAGGTCGGGACAGGGGGTCCGGGTGGCTACACCTTC. Protein: CSVEGQVGTGGPGGYTF.

V gene TRBV11-3 combines with J gene TRBJ2-7, with D perhaps given as TRBD1 or TRBD2 (5 bases each). Trimming shortened V by 3 bases and J by 6 bases, and 12 bases separated the two germline ends. CDR1 SGHNT and CDR2 YENEEA come from the germline V gene. The CDR3 has 13 residues. The CDR3 DNA follows: TGTGCCAGCAGCTTGCGAGGGGCGGGCGAGCAGTACTTC. Translation: CASSLRGAGEQYF.

This clone was counted a single time. This sequence joins TRBV12-5 and TRBJ1-4; the D gene is possibly TRBD1 (5 bases). CDR1 LGHNT and CDR2 FRNRAP come from the germline V gene. The CDR3 consists of 14 residues. Between the trimmed V and J ends, which lost 5 bases and 4 bases, there was a span of 11 bases. For the CDR3, the DNA is TGTGCTAGTGGTACCCACGGGGGTAATGAAAAACTGTTTTTT. Translated, it gives CASGTHGGNEKLFF.

J is TRBJ1-2 and V is TRBV5-5, with D unclear. Germline V CDR1 and CDR2: SGHKS, YYEKEE (reference sequence). The CDR3 consists of 15 residues. V was clipped by 6 bases and J by 0 bases, with 15 bases between them. This CDR3 is CASIPDPIANYGYTF. CDR3 sequence (DNA): TGTGCCAGCATTCCGGACCCCATAGCTAACTATGGCTACACCTTC.

The chain couples TRBV9 to TRBJ2-5, with 8 bases lining up with TRBD2. The germline V gene has CDR1 SGDLS and CDR2 YYNGEE. The V gene end was trimmed by 0 bases and the J gene end by 5 bases; junction bases not matched to a gene: 9. The CDR3 is made up of 16 amino acids. CDR3 sequence: CASSVEAAGVAETQYF. Written as DNA, the CDR3 is TGTGCCAGCAGCGTAGAAGCAGCGGGGGTCGCGGAGACCCAGTACTTC.

V is TRBV7-2 and J is TRBJ1-4; D uncertain. The V and J ends lost 7 bases and 7 bases respectively, with 19 bases between them. Germline V lookup: CDR1 SGHTA, CDR2 FQGNSA. The CDR3 is 15 amino acids. The chain's CDR3 is CASTLELGYGEKLFF. CDR3 coding DNA: TGTGCCAGCACCCTTGAATTGGGGTACGGTGAAAAACTGTTTTTT.

The V gene is TRBV5-6, the J gene TRBJ1-1; D perhaps matches TRBD1 (5 bases). This CDR3 has 12 amino acids. The ends were cut back, 3 bases at V and 12 bases at J, with 15 bases in the middle. Germline V CDR1 and CDR2: SGHDT, YYEEEE. CDR3: CASSSPGQASFF. CDR3 bases: TGTGCCAGCAGCTCGCCGGGGCAGGCGTCTTTCTTT.

The chain combines TRBV2 with TRBJ2-5; TRBD2 might be the D (7 bases). The ends were cut back, 5 bases at V and 11 bases at J, with 21 bases in the middle. The germline V gene encodes CDR1 SNHLY and CDR2 FYNNEI. The CDR3 runs to 14 residues. CDR3 in amino acids: CASSLASGGAKQYF. DNA of the CDR3: TGTGCCAGCAGTCTCGCTAGTGGGGGGGCTAAGCAGTACTTC.

The chain uses TRBV25-1 and TRBJ1-3; D is possibly TRBD1 (5 bases). The CDR3 covers 16 residues. Germline V gives CDR1 MGHDK, CDR2 SYGVNS. Trimming took 3 bases from V and 2 from J, leaving 14 bases between them. CDR3 bases: TGTGCCAGCAGTGATCCCCGGGGGTCCACTGGAAACACCATATATTTT. It is translated as CASSDPRGSTGNTIYF. Supplemented by reference TRBV25-1 and TRBJ1-3, the full variable domain reads EADIYQTPRYLVIGTGKKITLECSQTMGHDKMYWYQQDPGMELHLIHYSYGVNSTEKGDLSSESTVSRIRTEHFPLTLESARPSHTSQYLCASSDPRGSTGNTIYFGEGSWLTVV.

The chain is built from TRBV7-2 and TRBJ1-2; D remains unclear. The CDR3 runs to 13 residues. Trimming removed 6 bases from V and 2 bases from J, with 10 bases in between. Germline CDR1 SGHTA, CDR2 FQGNSA. CDR3 sequence: CASSSTGNYGYTF. As DNA, the CDR3 is TGTGCCAGCAGTTCCACCGGGAACTATGGCTACACCTTC.

This chain's CDR3 is CAISGEATTGELFF. The CDR3 DNA is TGTGCCATCAGCGGAGAGGCTACGACCGGGGAGCTGTTTTTT. This chain links TRBV10-3 with TRBJ2-2; D gene uncertain. V shed 6 bases and J shed 5 bases, with 13 bases lying between them. CDR1 is ENHRY and CDR2 is SYGVKD in the germline V gene. This CDR3 is 14 amino acids long.

The V and J genes are TRBV5-1 and TRBJ2-6, with D perhaps given as TRBD1 or TRBD2 (5 bases each). The V end was cut by 4 bases, the J end by 0 bases, with 8 bases between. The CDR3 sequence is 15 residues long. Germline V gives CDR1 SGHRS, CDR2 YFSETQ. The CDR3 coding sequence is TGCGCCAGCAGCGAGGGGAGCTCTGGGGCCAACGTCCTGACTTTC. Residues: CASSEGSSGANVLTF.

The chain employs TRBV10-3 and TRBJ1-2, with TRBD1 matching over 9 bases. V lost 6 bases and J lost 2; bases outside the gene matches: 4. The CDR3 has 14 amino acids. Germline loops: CDR1 ENHRY, CDR2 SYGVKD. The CDR3 sequence is CAISPGQGNYGYTF. The CDR3 region has the DNA TGTGCCATCAGCCCAGGACAGGGGAACTATGGCTACACCTTC.

V is TRBV11-2 and J is TRBJ2-1, with 12 bases aligning to TRBD2. Per the germline V gene, CDR1 is SGHAT and CDR2 is FQNNGV. With 7 bases clipped from V and 9 bases from J, the junction kept 7 bases outside the gene matches. This CDR3 is 14 amino acids long. The CDR3 DNA follows: TGTGCCAGCATCCTAGCGGGGGGGCTGGGTGAGCAGTTCTTC. The encoded protein is CASILAGGLGEQFF. Full variable domain (rest looked up from reference TRBV11-2 and TRBJ2-1): EAGVAQSPRYKIIEKRQSVAFWCNPISGHATLYWYQQILGQGPKLLIQFQNNGVVDDSQLPKDRFSAERLKGVDSTLKIQPAKLEDSAVYLCASILAGGLGEQFFGPGTRLTVL.

The chain employs TRBV15 and TRBJ1-2; D may be TRBD1 (6 bases). This CDR3 is 14 amino acids long. From germline, CDR1 is LNHNV and CDR2 YYDKDF (reference sequence). Trimming pared 6 bases from V and 2 bases from J, leaving 13 bases between. CDR3 nucleotide sequence: TGTGCCACCAGGGGGAGGGGGGCAAACTATGGCTACACCTTC. This encodes CATRGRGANYGYTF.

This clone has a handful of counts. This chain connects TRBV6-6 to TRBJ1-2, with TRBD1 identical over 10 bases. The CDR3 totals 14 residues. Looked up from germline, CDR1 is MNHNY and CDR2 is SVGAGI (reference sequence). After removal of 6 bases from V and 5 bases from J, the junction contained 6 bases not matched to a gene. CDR3: CASSWDRGTYGYTF. Here the CDR3 DNA reads TGTGCCAGCAGCTGGGACAGGGGCACTTATGGCTACACCTTC.

V is TRBV6-1 and J is TRBJ1-2; 10 bases are shared with TRBD1. J gave up 3 bases and V 5 bases, and 6 bases lay outside the gene matches. Germline assignment: CDR1 MNHNS and CDR2 SASEGT. CDR3 length equals 15 residues. CDR3 sequence reads: CASSPSGTGDYGYTF. CDR3 sequence (DNA): TGTGCCAGCAGTCCCTCCGGGACAGGGGACTATGGCTACACCTTC.

This chain links TRBV7-2 with TRBJ2-7; D gene uncertain. CDR1 and CDR2 from the germline V gene are SGHTA and FQGNSA. Trimming left V 2 bases short and J 0 bases short, with 5 bases between. The CDR3 runs to 13 residues. The DNA for the CDR3 is TGTGCCAGCAGCTTACAGAGCTCCTACGAGCAGTACTTC. Translating gives CASSLQSSYEQYF.

Regarding this clone: The conserved closing phenylalanine or tryptophan is absent in this CDR3, likely reflecting a read error. This chain joins TRBV5-8 and TRBJ1-6, with TRBD1 as a possible D gene (6 bases). The CDR3 is 14 residues long. V lost 5 bases and J 8 bases, leaving 14 bases between the germline ends. Germline V gene data show CDR1 as SGHTS and CDR2 as YDEGEE. CDR3 region: CASRWQGSYSPLHL. The CDR3 DNA reads as TGTGCCAGCAGGTGGCAGGGGTCGTATTCACCCCTCCACCTT.

The genes are TRBV6-6 and TRBJ1-5; TRBD1 matches at 11 bases. Losses at the gene ends were 6 bases for V and 7 bases for J; bases not matched to a gene: 11. Germline CDR1 is MNHNY and CDR2 is SVGAGI (reference sequence). The CDR3 extends over 16 amino acids. CDR3 amino acids: CASSFIRTGGGQPQHF. The CDR3, as DNA: TGTGCCAGCAGCTTCATTCGGACAGGGGGCGGCCAGCCCCAGCATTTT.

The CDR3 nucleotides are TGTGCCAGCAGCCCGACTGCCTCCGGCGCAGATACGCAGTATTTT. Protein product: CASSPTASGADTQYF. The genes are TRBV7-3 and TRBJ2-3; D is unresolved. CDR3 length: 15 residues. The V gene lost 5 bases and the J gene lost 4 bases, with 16 bases spanning the gap. CDR1 is SGHTA, CDR2 FQGTGA, per germline.

The chain combines TRBV5-5 with TRBJ1-1, with D unclear. The CDR3 runs 10 residues. The ends were cut back, 7 bases at V and 4 bases at J, with 5 bases in the middle. Germline V lookup: CDR1 SGHKS, CDR2 YYEKEE (reference sequence). The CDR3 sequence: CASDPTEAFF. The CDR3 DNA sequence: TGTGCCAGCGACCCCACTGAAGCTTTCTTT.